The rows below give T cell receptor beta chains drawn from one sample of a study of monozygotic twins with cystic fibrosis. Produced via immunoSEQ multiplex PCR; TCRdb's table is partial and in-frame only. The sample shows around 30,000 clones, under 95% of them seen only once. Sequences were obtained from blood. These TCRs come from a girl aged 2 to 9 with cystic fibrosis. Each CDR3 is given with its conserved first and last residue. A D gene is named only where the DNA matches it firmly. Expanded clones are given a class, and other clones once, few, many or no size at all.

>NA|TRBV15|TRBJ2-1|NA
TGTGCCACCAGCAGAGTGGGAGCCAATGAGCAGTTCTTC
CATSRVGANEQFF
>NA|TRBV6-5|TRBJ2-1|NA
TGTGCCAGCAGCTCGGGGCACTCCTACAATGAGCAGTTCTTC
CASSSGHSYNEQFF
>NA|TRBV19|TRBJ1-5|NA
TGTGCCAGTGCTGATCATACATTCCGGGACCCTGGCGTTCAGCCCCAGCATTTT
CASADHTFRDPGVQPQHF
>NA|TRBV29-1|TRBJ2-7|NA
TGCAGCGTTTTGGGGAAGAGCTCCTACGAGCAGTACTTC
CSVLGKSSYEQYF
>NA|TRBV1|TRBJ1-1|few
TGCACCAGCAGCCAACAGGCCGATGAAGCTTTCTTT
CTSSQQADEAFF
>NA|TRBV29-1|TRBJ2-1|NA
TGCAGCGTTGAATGGCCCGAGGAGTACGGGACGAATGAGCAGTTCTTC
CSVEWPEEYGTNEQFF
>NA|TRBV6-4|TRBJ2-6|NA
TGTGCCAGCAGTCCCCGACAGGTCTCTGGGGCCAACGTCCTGACTTTC
CASSPRQVSGANVLTF
>NA|TRBV19|TRBJ1-5|NA
TGTGCCAGTAGCACTCGGACAGTAAATCAGCCCCAGCATTTT
CASSTRTVNQPQHF
>NA|TRBV5-6|TRBJ1-5|NA
TGTGCCAGCAGCGGAAACGGACAGCCCCAGCATTTT
CASSGNGQPQHF
>NA|TRBV2|TRBJ1-2|NA
TGTGCCAGCGGGGATGACGACGGTAACTATGGCTACACCTTC
CASGDDDGNYGYTF
>NA|TRBV6-4|TRBJ2-3|NA
TGTGCCAGCAGCGCCTCGGAAGCCACAGATACGCAGTATTTT
CASSASEATDTQYF
>NA|TRBV5-4|TRBJ2-7|once
TGTGCCAGCAGCTCCCTGGCTAGGGTCCACGAGCAGTACTTC
CASSSLARVHEQYF
>TRBD1|TRBV6-1|TRBJ1-1|NA
TGTGCCAGCAGTGAAGACCCTACAGGGGTGAACACTGAAGCTTTCTTT
CASSEDPTGVNTEAFF
>TRBD1|TRBV7-6|TRBJ2-7|NA
TGTGCCAGCAGCCAACGACAGGGGGATTCCTACGAGCAGTACTTC
CASSQRQGDSYEQYF
>NA|TRBV30|TRBJ1-1|NA
TGTGCCTGGACACCGGGTTGGGGGGGGACTGAAGCTTTCTTT
CAWTPGWGGTEAFF
>NA|TRBV6-6|TRBJ1-2|NA
TGTGCCAGCACCTGGGGACCTAGGACGGGTGGCTACACCTTC
CASTWGPRTGGYTF
>TRBD2|TRBV5-6|TRBJ2-2|NA
TGTGCCAGCAGCTCGCCGGGACTAGCGGGAGAGTTGGACGGGGAGCTGTTTTTT
CASSSPGLAGELDGELFF
>NA|TRBV12-5|TRBJ2-7|NA
TGTGCTAGTGGGAAGTACGAGCAGTACTTC
CASGKYEQYF
>TRBD2|TRBV7-9|TRBJ2-5|NA
TGTGCCAGCACCTACGGGACTAGCGAAGAGACCCAGTACTTC
CASTYGTSEETQYF
>NA|TRBV27|TRBJ2-7|NA
TGTGCCAGCAGTAGAGGGGCTAGCTCCTACGAGCAGTACTTC
CASSRGASSYEQYF
>TRBD1|TRBV4-1|TRBJ1-1|NA
TGCGCCAGCAGCCAAGAATGGGGCCAGGGGGTTGACACTGAAGCTTTCTTT
CASSQEWGQGVDTEAFF
>NA|TRBV12-5|TRBJ1-2|NA
TGTGCTAGTGGAGGACGCAAGGGGGACGGCTACACCTTC
CASGGRKGDGYTF
>TRBD1|TRBV4-1|TRBJ1-2|NA
TGCGCCAGCAGCCAAGATGAGGGGGACAGGGCTCGATATTTTGGCTACACCTTC
CASSQDEGDRARYFGYTF
>NA|TRBV4-2|TRBJ1-5|few
TGTGCCAGCAGCCGGGGGGCTCAGCCCCAGCATTTT
CASSRGAQPQHF
>NA|TRBV5-8|TRBJ2-7|NA
TGTGCCAGCAGCTTCACCTACGAGCAGTACTTC
CASSFTYEQYF
>NA|TRBV28|TRBJ1-1|NA
TGTGCCAGCAGTTTCGACGGGAACACTGAAGCTTTCTTT
CASSFDGNTEAFF
>NA|TRBV20-1|TRBJ1-2|NA
TGCAGTGCTAGAGATTTCTATGGCTACACCTTC
CSARDFYGYTF
>NA|TRBV9|TRBJ1-2|NA
TGTGCCAGCAGCCAGGCCAGCGGGTATGGCTACACCTTC
CASSQASGYGYTF
>TRBD1|TRBV4-2|TRBJ1-1|NA
TGTGCCAGCAGCCCATCGACAGGGGCTAACACTGAAGCTTTCTTT
CASSPSTGANTEAFF
>NA|TRBV15|TRBJ1-1|few
TGTGCCACCAGTTCAGCGAACACTGAAGCTTTCTTT
CATSSANTEAFF
>TRBD2|TRBV19|TRBJ2-3|NA
TGTGCCAGTAGTATTACGGGACTAGTGAGGGTTACGCAGTATTTT
CASSITGLVRVTQYF
>NA|TRBV4-2|TRBJ1-1|NA
TGTGCCAGCAGCCAAGAGGGGGGATCTTCGGTTGAAGCTTTCTTT
CASSQEGGSSVEAFF
>TRBD1|TRBV9|TRBJ1-2|NA
TGTGCCAGCAGCGTCCGTACAGGGGGGGTAGATGGCTACACCTTC
CASSVRTGGVDGYTF
>TRBD1|TRBV19|TRBJ1-2|NA
TGTGCCAGTAGTAAAGGACAGGGAGGCGGCTACACCTTC
CASSKGQGGGYTF
>NA|TRBV10-3|TRBJ1-1|NA
TGTGCCATCAGTGACCCCAGGGTAAACACTGAAGCTTTCTTT
CAISDPRVNTEAFF
>NA|TRBV29-1|TRBJ2-1|NA
TGCAGCGTTGGGGGGCAGGCGAAAGTTGAGCAGTTCTTC
CSVGGQAKVEQFF
>TRBD2|TRBV7-6|TRBJ2-3|NA
TGTGCCACTTCCCGGGCGGGGGGAGACACAGATACGCAGTATTTT
CATSRAGGDTDTQYF
>NA|TRBV7-9|TRBJ2-7|NA
TGTGCCAGCAGCTTATCGGGGCCAACGTACGAGCAGTACTTC
CASSLSGPTYEQYF
>NA|TRBV28|TRBJ2-6|few
TGTGCCAGCAGTTTGGGGGGTGGGGCCAACGTCCTGACTTTC
CASSLGGGANVLTF
>TRBD1|TRBV10-1|TRBJ1-1|once
TGCGCCAGCAGTAGGGACAGCAACACTGAAGCTTTCTTT
CASSRDSNTEAFF
>NA|TRBV28|TRBJ2-7|NA
TGTGCCAGCAGGCTAAGGCTTAGGGGCTACGAGCAGTACTTC
CASRLRLRGYEQYF
>NA|TRBV28|TRBJ2-7|once
TGTGCCAGCAGCTCGGACTCCTACGAGCAGTACTTC
CASSSDSYEQYF
>NA|TRBV12-2|TRBJ1-5|NA
TGTGCAAGTCGCTTTTACCGGGCCTCCAATCAGCCCCAGCATTTT
CASRFYRASNQPQHF
>NA|TRBV2|TRBJ1-1|NA
TGTGCCAGCAGTGGGACGGCAAACACTGAAGCTTTCTTT
CASSGTANTEAFF
>TRBD2|TRBV18|TRBJ2-3|NA
TGTGCCAGCTCACCGCGGGAGTCTTCCACAGATACGCAGTATTTT
CASSPRESSTDTQYF
>NA|TRBV18|TRBJ2-6|NA
TGTGCCAGCTCCAACTCTGGGGCCAACGTCCTGACTTTC
CASSNSGANVLTF
>TRBD2|TRBV18|TRBJ2-5|NA
TGTGCCAGCTCACCAAGGCAGGTGGGACTAGCGGGAGGAGGGTGGGAGACCCAGTACTTC
CASSPRQVGLAGGGWETQYF
>NA|TRBV2|TRBJ1-5|NA
TGTGCCAGCAGTGACTTGACAAGAAATCAGCCCCAGCATTTT
CASSDLTRNQPQHF
>NA|TRBV29-1|TRBJ1-2|NA
TGCAGCGTTGAAGATCTAGGGACACCAAACGGCTACACCTTC
CSVEDLGTPNGYTF
>TRBD2|TRBV5-1|TRBJ2-7|once
TGCGCCAGCAGCTTGACTAGCGGAACCTACGAGCAGTACTTC
CASSLTSGTYEQYF
>TRBD1|TRBV19|TRBJ2-7|NA
TGTGCCAGTAGCCAGACAGGGGGATCGGCGTTTTCCTACGAGCAGTACTTC
CASSQTGGSAFSYEQYF
>NA|TRBV18|TRBJ1-5|NA
TGTGCCAGCTCACCGTCTAATCAGCCCCAGCATTTT
CASSPSNQPQHF